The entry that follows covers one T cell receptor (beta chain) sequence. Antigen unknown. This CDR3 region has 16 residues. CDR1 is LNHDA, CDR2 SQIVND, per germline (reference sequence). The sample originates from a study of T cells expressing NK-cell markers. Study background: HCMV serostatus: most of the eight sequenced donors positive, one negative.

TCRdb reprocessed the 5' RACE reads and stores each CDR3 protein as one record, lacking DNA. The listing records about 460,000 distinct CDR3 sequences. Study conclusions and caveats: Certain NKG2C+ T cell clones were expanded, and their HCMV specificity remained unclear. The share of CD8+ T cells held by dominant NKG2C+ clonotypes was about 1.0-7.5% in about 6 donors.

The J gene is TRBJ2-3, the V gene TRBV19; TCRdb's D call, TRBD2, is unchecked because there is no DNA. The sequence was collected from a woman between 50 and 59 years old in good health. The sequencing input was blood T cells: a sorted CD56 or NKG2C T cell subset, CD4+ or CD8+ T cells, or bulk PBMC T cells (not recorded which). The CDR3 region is CASSIGVAVLTDTQYF.